Sequencing of this TCR beta chain was carried out in a study of blood T cells in healthy people across ages. PCR was performed a second time for 7 to 11 cycles using a sample-barcoded 5' primer and a J-beta primer mix. MiXCR, applied by TCRdb to the 5' RACE reads, yields one record per CDR3 protein. The sample gives 600,000 or so distinct CDR3 sequences, 25% to 35% of which show up once; about 15% is in the top ten. The CDR3 has 14 residues. Looked up from germline, CDR1 is MNHEY and CDR2 is SVGAGI. The V end lost 7 bases, the J end lost 0 bases, and 13 bases lay between the germline ends. The source is an elderly woman in good health. The chain couples TRBV6-5 to TRBJ2-7; TRBD1 is a possible D gene (6 bases). The sequencing sample was made of blood. The chain's CDR3 is CASTPRTVSYEQYF. The DNA for the CDR3 is TGTGCCAGCACTCCTAGGACAGTCTCCTACGAGCAGTACTTC.